This T cell receptor (beta chain) was profiled in a study of cytomegalovirus exposure and HLA in healthy donors (dated by TCRdb to about 2017). The study in broad terms: In an earlier analysis of approximately 500 of the donors, approximately 300 Gb of sequence data and 117 million unique TCR beta sequences from 150 million to 200 million T cells were reported. Approximately 300 gigabases of sequencing data and 70 million to 100 million unique TCR sequences made up an early release that covered 640 HLA-typed donors. Of the roughly 430 genotyped donors, approximately 83% fell in the genetic ancestry cluster associated with self-reported Caucasian donors. The study aimed to test whether cataloging public T cell receptors could reveal signatures of past pathogen exposure. The T cell repertoires of 700 or so subjects were profiled by immunosequencing and related to cytomegalovirus serostatus. A separate validation cohort of about 110 different subjects was used in addition to the roughly 670-subject first cohort. The study combined high-throughput TCR immunosequencing, statistical association of individual TCRs with disease status, and machine learning to predict cytomegalovirus infection status. To study patterns of TCR occurrence, a later analysis re-analyzed previously published TCR beta repertoires from under 750 donors and added high-resolution HLA genotyping. Rather than using new phenotypic data, the later analysis identified candidate immune exposures from TCR beta sequences and from how often those sequences occurred across donors. In an earlier analysis of 587 of the donors, high-throughput TCR beta sequencing was used to judge whether each TCR beta V gene segment behaved as functional or pseudogenic. Donor age, sex, ethnicity and CMV serostatus were compiled together with the repertoire data. A later genetic analysis used genome-wide SNP genotypes for about 60% of the roughly 670 donors, treating that subset as a discovery cohort. All discovery cohort repertoires had been generated using a single sequencing platform. Class I and class II HLA loci were covered by the typing at four-digit resolution. The number of typed donors differed by locus: about 629-630 for A, B, C, DRB1 and DQB1; some 500 for DQA1; 606 for DPA1; and some 450 for DPB1. Several DR-DQ haplotypes were treated as single units for association and clustering because of strong linkage in the cohort. Among several hundred genotyped donors of the cohort, an average of around 220,000 unique TCR beta nucleotide sequences was sequenced per donor, of which roughly 17% were non-productive.

In total, around 600 healthy bone marrow donors made up the cohort. At the time of sampling, all cohort members were nominally healthy, though unrecorded immune exposures were likely present. The donor tested CMV seronegative, placing the donor among the 350 to 400 seronegative members of the cohort. A peripheral blood sample was provided by each donor, and peripheral blood mononuclear cells were used for TCR beta sequencing. Genomic DNA was extracted from the blood cell samples with the Qiagen DNeasy Blood Extraction Kit. Study-wide findings and limitations: The 87-base-pair reads could not distinguish some IMGT-functional V segments, including TRBV6-2 and TRBV6-3, so those segments were excluded. In the study, about 150 TCR beta chains were listed as associated with cytomegalovirus. Sequencing depth was assumed to be roughly uniform across donors in the presence/absence analyses, though that assumption may not hold. HLA typing was unavailable for some donors at each locus, so association tests used only the typed subset. The classifier was reported to diagnose cytomegalovirus status with high specificity and sensitivity in both the original cohort and the validation cohort. While some public TCRs were present in many individuals, most TCR sequences turned up only very rarely across donors. A further reported finding was that TCR beta sequences accurately predicted the HLA-A and HLA-B alleles for most subjects in the first cohort. In vitro tests confirmed that a few of the cytomegalovirus-associated TCR beta chains recognize cytomegalovirus antigens. When HLA alleles, especially DR and DQ, strongly co-occurred, TCR associations were difficult to assign to individual alleles. According to a later analysis, parvovirus B19, influenza, CMV and Epstein-Barr virus appeared linked to several top co-occurrence clusters. A later genetic analysis reported fewer N-insertions in productive TCRs among donors in an Asian-associated ancestry cluster than the roughly 700-donor mean. Linkage disequilibrium might explain the correlated functional status among segregating V segments, but an unknown experimental factor could not be excluded. In this cohort, only TCR beta chains were sequenced, and detectable features were limited by the absence of alpha or paired-chain data. The earlier analysis of some 560 of the donors excluded over 15 rarely observed V segments, including chromosome 9 orphons, because counts were too low. In an earlier analysis of approximately 600 of the donors, most TCR beta V segments were observed in productive rearrangements about 87% or about 30% of the time, broadly matching IMGT annotations. A later analysis associated 15,000 or so TCR beta sequences with specific HLA alleles at a false discovery rate of 0.05. The authors suggested that the approach could potentially be extended to other disease states and immunological phenotypes. According to a later analysis, most CMV-associated TCR beta chains appeared to be HLA-restricted, and the HLA associations seemed to be driven largely by CMV exposure. In a later analysis, the rate of TCR association differed among HLA loci, with DRB1 alleles having the most associated TCRs and HLA-C alleles having the fewest. A later analysis found that HLA-associated TCR beta chains were more clonally expanded and had lower generation probabilities than equally common non-associated chains. V-gene and J-gene trimming of TCR beta chains was associated with a missense DCLRE1C variant in a later genetic analysis, and the association was replicated in an independent cohort. CMV serostatus was the only immune exposure information available for the cohort. The sequencing pipeline was judged likely to have produced a cluster of highly shared sequence variants as a technical artifact.

Libraries were built with the immunoSEQ multiplex PCR assay. A mixture of 60 forward primers for TCR Vbeta segments and 13 reverse primers for TCR Jbeta segments was used in the multiplex PCR. Amplification of the CDR3 region of rearranged TCR beta genes was performed with a multiplex PCR assay on genomic DNA. Amplified TCR beta libraries were sequenced as 87-base-pair reads on the Illumina HiSeq System. Per the original workflow: Across the 700 or so repertoires, a later analysis counted roughly 84 million unique TCR beta chains, 9.5 million to 13 million of which were shared by at least two donors. Raw reads were error-corrected and collapsed into unique sequences with a nearest-neighbor algorithm that merged closely related sequences to remove PCR and sequencing errors. To assign V, D and J gene segments, CDR3 sequences were aligned to IMGT reference sequences. For a sequence to be retained, a match of at least six nucleotides to both a V gene segment and a J gene segment was required. Rearrangements were called productive when the CDR3 lacked stop codons and stayed in frame with V and J; all others were non-productive. Following IMGT convention, CDR3 was defined as the stretch from the second conserved V-encoded cysteine to the conserved J-encoded phenylalanine. Sequences without an unambiguous match to a single V gene segment were excluded from the earlier analysis of several hundred of the donors. In an earlier analysis of some 590 of the donors, a V segment was called functional when productive rearrangements were above 56.7%, and segregating when the standard deviation between donors exceeded 5%. A statistical classification framework was built to diagnose cytomegalovirus status from the catalog of TCR beta chain sequences. V and J gene assignment, in a later analysis, came from comparing TCR nucleotide sequences with IMGT/GENE-DB human TR gene sequences. In a later analysis, CDR3 sequences and most-parsimonious VDJ recombination scenarios were assigned using the TCRdist pipeline. In a later analysis, every TCR beta chain was defined by the combination of its CDR3 amino acid sequence and its V-gene family, and reads without a unique V-gene family were dropped. To address suspected cross-contamination and a sequencing artifact, a later analysis removed 592 highly shared, low-generation-probability nucleotide sequences. In a later analysis, a clonal expansion index was calculated for each public chain from normalized within-repertoire ranks of inferred template counts. A later analysis computed generation probabilities with a VDJ recombination model fitted to out-of-frame rearrangements, and checked the results against IGoR. Hypergeometric tests were used in a later analysis to score TCR-TCR, TCR-HLA and TCR-CMV co-occurrence, with a repertoire-size bias correction applied to the TCR pairs. To estimate false discovery rates, a later analysis permuted the HLA or CMV assignments 20 times. In a later analysis, co-occurring TCRs were grouped with DBSCAN, and TCRdist sequence similarity was added when clustering was performed within HLA-allele-positive subsets. Repertoires with fewer than 30,000 or more than 120,000 public chains were left out of co-occurrence clustering, as were roughly five repertoires with anomalous nucleotide sharing. Not all clones reach the TCRdb copy of this immuneACCESS table, which keeps in-frame sequences only. Checked studies attribute under half of the gap to unresolved V genes and leave the rest unexplained. V, J and clone size derive from that table, while D and trimming were established from the DNA sequence. Across this sample there are 150,000 or so clones, with about 88% seen only once. Approximately 2% of the sample is taken by the ten largest.

Points on this clone: It has no known antigen specificity. No much larger clone exists at a distance of one base, and base qualities are not known.

CDR1 and CDR2 (SGHKS, YYEKEE) derive from the germline V gene (reference sequence). The V end loses 0 bases and the J end loses 4 bases, and a stretch of 8 bases separates them. The CDR3 starts with the cysteine, ends with the phenylalanine, and has 15 residues. Only CDR3 DNA remains: 45 bases, in frame from the first base. What was sequenced was PBMCs. The receptor chain draws on TRBV5-5 and TRBJ2-6; 6 matching bases give a weak D call of TRBD1. The receptor comes from a woman between 18 and 29 years old in good health and CMV-seronegative. CDR3 region: CASSLGGLGANVLTF. In nucleotide form, the sequence is TGTGCCAGCAGCTTGGGGGGGCTCGGGGCCAACGTCCTGACTTTC.